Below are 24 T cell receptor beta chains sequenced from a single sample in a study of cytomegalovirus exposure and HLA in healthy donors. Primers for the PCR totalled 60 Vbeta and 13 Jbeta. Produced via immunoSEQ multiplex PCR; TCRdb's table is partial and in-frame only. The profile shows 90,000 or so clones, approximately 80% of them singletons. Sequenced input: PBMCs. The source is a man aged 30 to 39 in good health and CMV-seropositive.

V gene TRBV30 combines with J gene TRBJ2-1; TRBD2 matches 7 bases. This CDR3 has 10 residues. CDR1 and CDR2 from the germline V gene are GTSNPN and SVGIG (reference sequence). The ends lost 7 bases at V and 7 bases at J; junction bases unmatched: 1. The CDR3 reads CALGGNEQFF. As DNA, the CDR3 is TGTGCCTTGGGGGGGAATGAGCAGTTCTTC.

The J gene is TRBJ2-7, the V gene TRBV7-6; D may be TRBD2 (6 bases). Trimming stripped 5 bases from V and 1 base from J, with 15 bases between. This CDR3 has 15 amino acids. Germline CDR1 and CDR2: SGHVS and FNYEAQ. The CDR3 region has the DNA TGTGCCAGCAGCCGTCATCCGGGAGATTCCTACGAGCAGTACTTC. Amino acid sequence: CASSRHPGDSYEQYF.

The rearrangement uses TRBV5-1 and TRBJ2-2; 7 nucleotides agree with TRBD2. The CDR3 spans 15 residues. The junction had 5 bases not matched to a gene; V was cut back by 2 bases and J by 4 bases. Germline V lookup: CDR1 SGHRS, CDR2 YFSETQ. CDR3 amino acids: CASSFRGGSTGELFF. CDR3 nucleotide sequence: TGCGCCAGCAGCTTTCGCGGGGGAAGCACCGGGGAGCTGTTTTTT.

Here the CDR3 reads CASSLVAGWYEQYF. CDR3 bases: TGTGCCAGCAGCTTGGTGGCAGGCTGGTACGAGCAGTACTTC. J is TRBJ2-7 and V is TRBV5-5, with unresolved D. Looked up from germline, CDR1 is SGHKS and CDR2 is YYEKEE (reference sequence). The CDR3 totals 14 residues. V lost 0 bases and J 4 bases, leaving 11 bases between the germline ends.

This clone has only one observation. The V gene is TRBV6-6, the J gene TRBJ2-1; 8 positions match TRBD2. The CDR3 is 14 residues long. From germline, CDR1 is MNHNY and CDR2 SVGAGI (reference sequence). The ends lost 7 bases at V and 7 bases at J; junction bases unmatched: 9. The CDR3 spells CASTPAAGVNEQFF. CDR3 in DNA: TGTGCCAGCACCCCAGCAGCGGGAGTAAATGAGCAGTTCTTC.

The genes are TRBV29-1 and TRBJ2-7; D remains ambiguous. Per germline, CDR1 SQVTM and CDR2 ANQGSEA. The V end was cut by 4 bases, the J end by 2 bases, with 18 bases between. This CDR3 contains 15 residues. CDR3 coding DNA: TGCAGCGTTGGCTTTGGAGAAACTATGACCTACGAGCAGTACTTC. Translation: CSVGFGETMTYEQYF.

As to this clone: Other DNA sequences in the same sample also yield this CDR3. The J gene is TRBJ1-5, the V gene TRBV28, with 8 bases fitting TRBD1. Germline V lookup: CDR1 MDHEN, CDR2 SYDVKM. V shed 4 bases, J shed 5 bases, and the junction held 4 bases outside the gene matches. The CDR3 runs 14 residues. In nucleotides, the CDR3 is TGTGCCAGCAGTTCGACAGGGGAAGATCAGCCCCAGCATTTT. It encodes CASSSTGEDQPQHF.

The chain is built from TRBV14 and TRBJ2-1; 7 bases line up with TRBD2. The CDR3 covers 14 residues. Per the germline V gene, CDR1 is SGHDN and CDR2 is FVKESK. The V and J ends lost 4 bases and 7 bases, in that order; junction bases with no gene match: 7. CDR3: CASSPVRGGNEQFF. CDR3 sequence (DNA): TGTGCCAGCAGCCCCGTCCGGGGAGGGAATGAGCAGTTCTTC.

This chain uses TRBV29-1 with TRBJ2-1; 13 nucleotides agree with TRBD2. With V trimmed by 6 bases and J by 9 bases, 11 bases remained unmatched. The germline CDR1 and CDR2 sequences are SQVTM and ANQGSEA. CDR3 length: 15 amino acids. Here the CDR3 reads CSVNQLAGGPSEQFF. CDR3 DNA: TGCAGCGTGAACCAACTAGCGGGAGGGCCAAGTGAGCAGTTCTTC.

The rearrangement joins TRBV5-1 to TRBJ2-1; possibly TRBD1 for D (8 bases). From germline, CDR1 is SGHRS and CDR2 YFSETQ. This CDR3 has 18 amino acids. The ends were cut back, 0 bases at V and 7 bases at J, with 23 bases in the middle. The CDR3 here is CASSLVGGTGAGQNEQFF. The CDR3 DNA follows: TGCGCCAGCAGCTTGGTGGGGGGGACAGGCGCGGGCCAAAATGAGCAGTTCTTC.

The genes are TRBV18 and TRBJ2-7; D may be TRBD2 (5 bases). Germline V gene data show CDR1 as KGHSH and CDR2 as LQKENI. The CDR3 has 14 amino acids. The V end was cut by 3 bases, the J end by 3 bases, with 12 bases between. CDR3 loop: CASSPDFGDYEQYF. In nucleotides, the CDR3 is TGTGCCAGCTCACCCGATTTCGGGGACTACGAGCAGTACTTC.

The DNA for the CDR3 is TGTGCCAGCAGTTTCCTGGCGGGAGAACCGAATGAGCAGTTCTTC. As protein: CASSFLAGEPNEQFF. This sequence joins TRBV27 and TRBJ2-1; 7 nucleotides align to TRBD2. This CDR3 is built from 15 residues. V shed 3 bases, J shed 7 bases, and the junction held 9 bases outside the gene matches. Germline lookup yields CDR1 MNHEY and CDR2 SMNVEV (reference sequence).

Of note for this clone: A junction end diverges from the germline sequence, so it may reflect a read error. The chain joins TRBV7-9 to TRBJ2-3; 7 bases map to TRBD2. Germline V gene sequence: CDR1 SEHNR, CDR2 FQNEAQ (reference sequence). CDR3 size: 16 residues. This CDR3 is CSSSLGLADSTDTQYF. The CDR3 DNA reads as TGTTCCAGCAGCTTAGGTCTAGCGGATAGCACAGATACGCAGTATTTT.

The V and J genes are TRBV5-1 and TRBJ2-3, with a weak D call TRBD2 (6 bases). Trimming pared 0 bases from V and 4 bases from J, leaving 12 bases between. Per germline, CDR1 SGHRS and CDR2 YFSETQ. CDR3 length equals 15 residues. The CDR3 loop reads CASSLGAGKSDTQYF. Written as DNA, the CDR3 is TGCGCCAGCAGCTTGGGGGCGGGAAAGTCAGATACGCAGTATTTT.

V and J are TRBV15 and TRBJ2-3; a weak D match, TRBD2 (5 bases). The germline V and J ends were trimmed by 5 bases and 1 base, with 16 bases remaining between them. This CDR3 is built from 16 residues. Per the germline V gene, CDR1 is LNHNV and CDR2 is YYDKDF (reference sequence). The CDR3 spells CATSSPERDRTDTQYF. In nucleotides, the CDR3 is TGTGCCACCAGCTCTCCTGAACGGGATCGCACAGATACGCAGTATTTT.

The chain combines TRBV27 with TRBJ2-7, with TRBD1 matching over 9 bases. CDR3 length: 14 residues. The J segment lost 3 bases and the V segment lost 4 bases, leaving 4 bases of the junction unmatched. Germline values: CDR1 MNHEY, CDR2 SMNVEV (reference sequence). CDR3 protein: CASSSGTGIYEQYF. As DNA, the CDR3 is TGTGCCAGCAGTTCCGGGACAGGGATCTACGAGCAGTACTTC.

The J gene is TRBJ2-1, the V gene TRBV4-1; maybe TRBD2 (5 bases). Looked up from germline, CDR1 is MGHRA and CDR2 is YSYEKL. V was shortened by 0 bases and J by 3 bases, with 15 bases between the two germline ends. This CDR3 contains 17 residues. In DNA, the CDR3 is TGCGCCAGCAGCCAAGATATGAGGGCAGCCGGCTACAATGAGCAGTTCTTC. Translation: CASSQDMRAAGYNEQFF.

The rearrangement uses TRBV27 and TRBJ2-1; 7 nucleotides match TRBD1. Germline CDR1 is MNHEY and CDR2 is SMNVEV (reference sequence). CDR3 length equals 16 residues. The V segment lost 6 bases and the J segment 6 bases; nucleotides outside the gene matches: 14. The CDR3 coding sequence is TGTGCCAGCAGCCGACGGGCAACCCCAGGGGGCAATGAGCAGTTCTTC. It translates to CASSRRATPGGNEQFF.

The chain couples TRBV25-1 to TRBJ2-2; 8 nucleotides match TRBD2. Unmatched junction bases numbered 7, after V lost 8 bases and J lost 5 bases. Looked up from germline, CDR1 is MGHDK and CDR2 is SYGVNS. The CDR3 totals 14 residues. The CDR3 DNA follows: TGTGCCAGCCTCGGGAGGGCCGGAACCGGGGAGCTGTTTTTT. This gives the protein CASLGRAGTGELFF.

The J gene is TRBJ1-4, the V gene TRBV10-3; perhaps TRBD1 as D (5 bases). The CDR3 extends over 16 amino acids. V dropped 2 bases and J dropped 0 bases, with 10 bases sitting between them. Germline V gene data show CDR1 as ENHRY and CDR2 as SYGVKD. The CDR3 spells CAISEGGIATNEKLFF. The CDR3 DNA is TGTGCCATCAGTGAGGGGGGGATTGCAACTAATGAAAAACTGTTTTTT.

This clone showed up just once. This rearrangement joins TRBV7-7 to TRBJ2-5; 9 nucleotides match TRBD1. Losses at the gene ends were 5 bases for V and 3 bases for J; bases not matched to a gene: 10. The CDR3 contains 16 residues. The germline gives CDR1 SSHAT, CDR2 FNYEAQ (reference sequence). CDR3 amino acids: CASSHEQGAGKETQYF. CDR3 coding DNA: TGTGCCAGCAGCCATGAACAGGGGGCGGGTAAAGAGACCCAGTACTTC. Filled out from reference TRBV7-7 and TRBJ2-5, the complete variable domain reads GAGVSQSPRYKVTKRGQDVTLRCDPISSHATLYWYQQALGQGPEFLTYFNYEAQPDKSGLPSDRFSAERPEGSISTLTIQRTEQRDSAMYRCASSHEQGAGKETQYFGPGTRLLVL.

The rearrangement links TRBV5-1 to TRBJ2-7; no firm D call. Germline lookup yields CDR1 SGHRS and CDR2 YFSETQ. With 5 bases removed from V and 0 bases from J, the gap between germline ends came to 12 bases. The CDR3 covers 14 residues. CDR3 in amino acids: CASRGTKSSYEQYF. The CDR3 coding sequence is TGCGCCAGCAGGGGCACCAAGAGCTCCTACGAGCAGTACTTC.

The CDR3: CASSYSSGGTEAFF. Written as DNA, the CDR3 is TGTGCCAGCAGTTACTCATCCGGCGGGACTGAAGCTTTCTTT. V and J are TRBV6-5 and TRBJ1-1; D call uncertain. V was shortened by 0 bases and J by 5 bases, with 10 bases between the two germline ends. From germline, CDR1 is MNHEY and CDR2 SVGAGI. The CDR3 is 14 amino acids.

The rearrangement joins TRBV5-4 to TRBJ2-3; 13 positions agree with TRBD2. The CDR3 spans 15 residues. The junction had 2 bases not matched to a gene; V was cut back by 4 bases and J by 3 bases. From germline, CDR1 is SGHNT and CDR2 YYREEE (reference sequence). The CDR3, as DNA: TGTGCCAGCAGCCGGACTAGCGGGAGAACAGATACGCAGTATTTT. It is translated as CASSRTSGRTDTQYF.